Sequencing of this T cell receptor beta chain was carried out in a study of T cells in Graves' hyperthyroidism and ophthalmopathy. Amplified TCR beta CDR3 regions came from RNA transcripts. HTBI primers drove first-round RT-PCR of the TCR CDR3. TCRdb reanalysed the multiplex PCR reads using MiXCR and keeps one entry per CDR3 protein. Counted here are roughly 700,000 distinct CDR3 sequences, less than 15% occurring once; the ten biggest clones make up approximately 10%. Per germline, CDR1 SGHKS and CDR2 YYEKEE (reference sequence). The CDR3 contains 19 residues. This clonotype has just a few counts. Relative to the germline gene, one junction end is altered; a read error may explain this.

This clonotype originated in a woman in her late teens or twenties with Graves' hyperthyroidism. V is TRBV5-5 and J is TRBJ2-7; 11 bases are a match to TRBD2. Sequencing was done on a sample of blood. The CDR3 sequence is CASRLGQPFSGRAPYEQYF. CDR3 coding DNA: TGTGCCAGCAGATTGGGACAGCCGTTTAGCGGGAGGGCCCCCTACGAGCAGTACTTC.